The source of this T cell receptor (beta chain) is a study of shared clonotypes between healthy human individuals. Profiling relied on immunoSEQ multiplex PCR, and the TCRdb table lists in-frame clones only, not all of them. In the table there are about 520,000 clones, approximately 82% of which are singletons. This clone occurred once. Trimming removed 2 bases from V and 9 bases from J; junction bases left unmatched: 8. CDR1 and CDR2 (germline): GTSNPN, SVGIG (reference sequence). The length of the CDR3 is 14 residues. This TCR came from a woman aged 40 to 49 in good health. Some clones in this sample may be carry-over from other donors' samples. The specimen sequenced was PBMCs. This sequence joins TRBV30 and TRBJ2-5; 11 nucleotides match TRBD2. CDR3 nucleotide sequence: TGTGCCTGGAGTCCCGTACTAGCGGGAGATCCCCAGTACTTC. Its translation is CAWSPVLAGDPQYF.